What follows describes a single T cell receptor beta chain. What it binds is unknown. Subsequent to a culture period of about ten days, CD4+ T cells were isolated. Germline V CDR1 and CDR2: SGHNT, YENEEA. The CDR3 sequence is 18 residues long. V dropped 6 bases and J dropped 4; count of bases not matched to a gene: 14. Sequenced by immunoSEQ multiplex PCR; TCRdb stores in-frame clones only, minus some. This sample has about 28,000 clones; less than 75% occur once, and the top ten carry almost 10%. This specimen comes from a study of vaccination effects on CD4 cells after COVID-19. This material consisted of CD4+ T cells from PBMCs cultured without peptide, taken before COVID-19 vaccination. This receptor was taken from a human donor who received a COVID-19 vaccine. The rearrangement joins TRBV11-3 to TRBJ2-7; 14 bases line up with TRBD2. The CDR3 DNA is TGTGCCAGCAGGAGACCGGGACTAGCGGGAGTATCGTCATACGAGCAGTACTTC. Amino acids: CASRRPGLAGVSSYEQYF.